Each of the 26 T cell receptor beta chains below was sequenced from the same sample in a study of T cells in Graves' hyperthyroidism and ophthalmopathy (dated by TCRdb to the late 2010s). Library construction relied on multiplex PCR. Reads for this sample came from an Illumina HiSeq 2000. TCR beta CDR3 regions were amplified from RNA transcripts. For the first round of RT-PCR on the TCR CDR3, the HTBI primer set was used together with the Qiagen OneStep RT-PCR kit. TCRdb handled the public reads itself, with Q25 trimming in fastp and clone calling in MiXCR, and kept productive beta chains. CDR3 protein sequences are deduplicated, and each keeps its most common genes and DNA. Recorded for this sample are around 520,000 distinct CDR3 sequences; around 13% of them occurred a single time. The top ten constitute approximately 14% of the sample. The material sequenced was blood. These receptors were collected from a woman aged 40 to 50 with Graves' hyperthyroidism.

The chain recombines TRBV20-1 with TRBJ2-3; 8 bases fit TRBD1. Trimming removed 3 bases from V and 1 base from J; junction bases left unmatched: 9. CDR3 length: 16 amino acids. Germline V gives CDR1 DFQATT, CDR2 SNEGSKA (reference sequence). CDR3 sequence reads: CSASLQGEAGTDTQYF. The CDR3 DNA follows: TGCAGTGCTAGCTTACAGGGGGAGGCGGGCACAGATACGCAGTATTTT.

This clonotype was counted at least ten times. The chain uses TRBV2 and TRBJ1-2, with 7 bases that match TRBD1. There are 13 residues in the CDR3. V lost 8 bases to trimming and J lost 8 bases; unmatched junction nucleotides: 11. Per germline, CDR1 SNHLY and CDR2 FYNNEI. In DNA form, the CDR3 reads TGTGCCAGCGTGGGACGGACAGGAATCGGCTACACCTTC. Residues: CASVGRTGIGYTF.

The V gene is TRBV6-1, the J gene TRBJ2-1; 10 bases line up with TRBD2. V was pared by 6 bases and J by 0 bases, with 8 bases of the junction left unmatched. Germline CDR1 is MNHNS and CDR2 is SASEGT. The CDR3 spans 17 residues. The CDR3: CASRQREGIFSYNEQFF. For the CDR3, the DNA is TGTGCCAGCAGACAGCGGGAGGGGATCTTCTCCTACAATGAGCAGTTCTTC.

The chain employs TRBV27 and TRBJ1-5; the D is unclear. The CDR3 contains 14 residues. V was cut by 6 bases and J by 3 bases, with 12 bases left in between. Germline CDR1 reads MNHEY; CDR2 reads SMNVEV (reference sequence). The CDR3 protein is CASSPGIVNQPQHF. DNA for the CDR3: TGTGCCAGCAGCCCGGGGATCGTCAATCAGCCCCAGCATTTT.

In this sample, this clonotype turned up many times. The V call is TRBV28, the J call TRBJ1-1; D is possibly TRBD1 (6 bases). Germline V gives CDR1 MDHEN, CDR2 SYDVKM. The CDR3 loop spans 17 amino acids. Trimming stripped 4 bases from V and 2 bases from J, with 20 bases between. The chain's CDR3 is CASSSRQGRKANTEAFF. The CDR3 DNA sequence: TGTGCCAGCAGTTCCCGTCAGGGGAGAAAGGCTAACACTGAAGCTTTCTTT.

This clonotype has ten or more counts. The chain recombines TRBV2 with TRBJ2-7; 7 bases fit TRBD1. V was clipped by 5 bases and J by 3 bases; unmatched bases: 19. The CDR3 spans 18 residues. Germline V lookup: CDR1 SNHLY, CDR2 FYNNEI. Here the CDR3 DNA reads TGTGCCAGCAGTCCACTGTTAAGTTACGGGACAGTGTTCTACGAGCAGTACTTC. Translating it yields CASSPLLSYGTVFYEQYF.

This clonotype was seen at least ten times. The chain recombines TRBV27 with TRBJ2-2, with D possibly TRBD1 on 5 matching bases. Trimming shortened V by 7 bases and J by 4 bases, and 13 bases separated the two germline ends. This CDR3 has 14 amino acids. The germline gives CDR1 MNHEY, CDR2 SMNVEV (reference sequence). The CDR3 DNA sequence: TGTGCCAGCAAACCCGACAGATCCACCGGGGAGCTGTTTTTT. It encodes CASKPDRSTGELFF.

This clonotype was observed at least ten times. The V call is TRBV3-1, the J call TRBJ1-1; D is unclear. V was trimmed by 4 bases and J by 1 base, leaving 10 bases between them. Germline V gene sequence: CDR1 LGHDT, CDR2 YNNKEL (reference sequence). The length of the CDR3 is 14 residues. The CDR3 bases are TGTGCCAGCAGCCTGATCTCAGGGAACACTGAAGCTTTCTTT. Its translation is CASSLISGNTEAFF.

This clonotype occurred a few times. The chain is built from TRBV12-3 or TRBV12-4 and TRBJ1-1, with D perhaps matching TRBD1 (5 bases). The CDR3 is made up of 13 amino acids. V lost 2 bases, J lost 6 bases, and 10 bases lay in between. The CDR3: CASSLLGEAEAFF. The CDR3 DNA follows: TGTGCCAGCAGTTTATTGGGGGAGGCTGAAGCTTTCTTT.

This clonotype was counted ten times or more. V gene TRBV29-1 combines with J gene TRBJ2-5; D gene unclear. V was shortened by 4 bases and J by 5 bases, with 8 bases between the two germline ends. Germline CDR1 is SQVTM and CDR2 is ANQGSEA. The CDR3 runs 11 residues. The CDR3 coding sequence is TGCAGCGTTGGGCTACCGGAGACCCAGTACTTC. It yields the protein CSVGLPETQYF.

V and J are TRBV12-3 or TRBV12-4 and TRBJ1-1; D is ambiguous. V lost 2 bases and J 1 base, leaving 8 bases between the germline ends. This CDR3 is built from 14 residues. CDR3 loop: CASSLLSGNTEAFF. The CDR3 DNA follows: TGTGCCAGCAGTTTACTCAGTGGGAACACTGAAGCTTTCTTT.

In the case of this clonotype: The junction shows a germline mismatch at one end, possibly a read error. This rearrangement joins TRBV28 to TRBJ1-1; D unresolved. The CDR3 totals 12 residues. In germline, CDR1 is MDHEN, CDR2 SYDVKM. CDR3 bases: TGTGCCAGCAGCTTAAAGACAACTGAAGCTCTCTTT. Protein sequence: CASSLKTTEALF.

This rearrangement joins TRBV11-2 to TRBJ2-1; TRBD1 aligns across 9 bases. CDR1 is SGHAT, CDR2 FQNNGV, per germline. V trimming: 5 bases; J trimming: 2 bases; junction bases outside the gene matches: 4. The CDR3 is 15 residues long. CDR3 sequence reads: CASSAHRGPYNEQFF. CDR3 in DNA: TGTGCCAGCAGCGCACACAGGGGGCCCTACAATGAGCAGTTCTTC. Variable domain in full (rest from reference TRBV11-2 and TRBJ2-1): EAGVAQSPRYKIIEKRQSVAFWCNPISGHATLYWYQQILGQGPKLLIQFQNNGVVDDSQLPKDRFSAERLKGVDSTLKIQPAKLEDSAVYLCASSAHRGPYNEQFFGPGTRLTVL.

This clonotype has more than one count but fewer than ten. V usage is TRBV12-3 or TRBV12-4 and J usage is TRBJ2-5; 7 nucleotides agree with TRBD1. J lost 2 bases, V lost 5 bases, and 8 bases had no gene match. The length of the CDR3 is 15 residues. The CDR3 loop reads CASSPTGTAQETQYF. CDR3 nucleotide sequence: TGTGCCAGCAGTCCGACCGGGACAGCTCAAGAGACCCAGTACTTC.

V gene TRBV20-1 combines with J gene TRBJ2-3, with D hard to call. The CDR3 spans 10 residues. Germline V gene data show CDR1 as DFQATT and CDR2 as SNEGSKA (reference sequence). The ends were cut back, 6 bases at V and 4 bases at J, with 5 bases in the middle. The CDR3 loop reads CSAVSDTQYF. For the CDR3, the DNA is TGCAGTGCGGTTTCAGATACGCAGTATTTT.

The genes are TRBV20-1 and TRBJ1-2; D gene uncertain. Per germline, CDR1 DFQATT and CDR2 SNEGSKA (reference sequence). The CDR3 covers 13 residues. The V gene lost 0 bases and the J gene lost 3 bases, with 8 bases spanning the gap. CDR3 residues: CSARDGPDYGYTF. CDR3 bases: TGCAGTGCTAGAGATGGGCCAGACTATGGCTACACCTTC.

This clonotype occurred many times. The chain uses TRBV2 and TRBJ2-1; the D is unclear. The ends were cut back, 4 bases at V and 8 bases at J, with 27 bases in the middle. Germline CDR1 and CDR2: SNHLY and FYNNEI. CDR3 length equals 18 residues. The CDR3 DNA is TGTGCCAGCAGTGTCAGTAGGGTAGAACAAGATAAAATGGATGAGCAGTTCTTC. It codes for CASSVSRVEQDKMDEQFF.

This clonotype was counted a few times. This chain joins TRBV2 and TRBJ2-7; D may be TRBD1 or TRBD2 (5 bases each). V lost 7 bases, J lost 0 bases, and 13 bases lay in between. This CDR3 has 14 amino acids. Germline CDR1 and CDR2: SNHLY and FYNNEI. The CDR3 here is CASTRDRISYEQYF. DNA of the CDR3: TGTGCCAGCACCCGGGACCGGATCTCCTACGAGCAGTACTTC.

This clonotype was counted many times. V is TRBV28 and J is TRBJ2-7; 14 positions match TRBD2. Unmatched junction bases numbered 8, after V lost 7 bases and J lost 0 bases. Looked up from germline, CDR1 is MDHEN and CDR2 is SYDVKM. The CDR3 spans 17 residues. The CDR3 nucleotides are TGTGCCAGCACTAAAGGGACTAGCGGGAGAGCCTCCTACGAGCAGTACTTC. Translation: CASTKGTSGRASYEQYF.

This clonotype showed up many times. The CDR3 coding sequence is TGTGCCATCGGGACAGGCGATCACACTGAAGCTTTCTTT. Translation: CAIGTGDHTEAFF. The chain combines TRBV10-3 with TRBJ1-1; TRBD1 matches at 8 bases. Germline assignment: CDR1 ENHRY and CDR2 SYGVKD. V trimming: 8 bases; J trimming: 3 bases; junction bases outside the gene matches: 5. The CDR3 totals 13 residues.

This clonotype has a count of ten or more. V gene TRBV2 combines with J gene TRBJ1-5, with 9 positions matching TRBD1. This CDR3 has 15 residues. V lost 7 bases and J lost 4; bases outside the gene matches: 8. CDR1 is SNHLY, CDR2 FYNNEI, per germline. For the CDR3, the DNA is TGTGCCAGCACCCCGGACAGGGGATGGAATCAGCCCCAGCATTTT. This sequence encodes CASTPDRGWNQPQHF.

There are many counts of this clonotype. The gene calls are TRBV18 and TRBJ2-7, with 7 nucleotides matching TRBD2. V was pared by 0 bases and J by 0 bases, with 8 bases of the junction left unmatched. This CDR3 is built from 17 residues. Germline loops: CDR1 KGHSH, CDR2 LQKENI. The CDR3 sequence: CASSPPTAGRSSYEQYF. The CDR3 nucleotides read TGTGCCAGCTCACCACCAACGGCCGGGAGGAGCTCCTACGAGCAGTACTTC.

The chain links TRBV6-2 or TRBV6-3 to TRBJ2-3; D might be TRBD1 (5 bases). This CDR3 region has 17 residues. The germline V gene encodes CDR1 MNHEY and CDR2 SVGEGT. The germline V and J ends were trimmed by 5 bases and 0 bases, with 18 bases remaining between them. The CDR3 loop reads CASSDPRQRSSTDTQYF. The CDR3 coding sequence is TGTGCCAGCAGTGACCCCAGACAGAGATCTAGCACAGATACGCAGTATTTT.

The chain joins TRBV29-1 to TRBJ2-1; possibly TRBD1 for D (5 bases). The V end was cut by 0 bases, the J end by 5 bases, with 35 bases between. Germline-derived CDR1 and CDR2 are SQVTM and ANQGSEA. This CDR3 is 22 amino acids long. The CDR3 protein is CSVEDPSHVTGRLPPANNEQFF. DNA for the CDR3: TGCAGCGTTGAAGACCCCTCTCATGTTACAGGTAGACTTCCACCGGCAAACAATGAGCAGTTCTTC.

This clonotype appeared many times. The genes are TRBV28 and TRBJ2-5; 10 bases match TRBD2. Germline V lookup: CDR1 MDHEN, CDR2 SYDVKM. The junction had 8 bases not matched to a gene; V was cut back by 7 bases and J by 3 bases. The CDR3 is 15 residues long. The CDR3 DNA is TGTGCCAGCATTATAGCGGGAGGCCCAAAAGAGACCCAGTACTTC. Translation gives CASIIAGGPKETQYF. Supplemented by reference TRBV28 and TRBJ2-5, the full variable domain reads DVKVTQSSRYLVKRTGEKVFLECVQDMDHENMFWYRQDPGLGLRLIYFSYDVKMKEKGDIPEGYSVSREKKERFSLILESASTNQTSMYLCASIIAGGPKETQYFGPGTRLLVL.

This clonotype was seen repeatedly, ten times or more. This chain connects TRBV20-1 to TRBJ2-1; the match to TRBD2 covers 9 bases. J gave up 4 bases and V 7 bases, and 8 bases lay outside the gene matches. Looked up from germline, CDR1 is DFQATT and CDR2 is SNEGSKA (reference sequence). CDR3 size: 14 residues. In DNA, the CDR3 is TGCAGTGAAGCGGGAGGAACTGCTTACAATGAGCAGTTCTTC. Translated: CSEAGGTAYNEQFF.